Below are 23 T cell receptor beta chains sequenced from a single sample in a study of cytomegalovirus exposure and HLA in healthy donors. The PCR ran on 60 Vbeta and 13 Jbeta primers. Produced via immunoSEQ multiplex PCR; TCRdb's table is partial and in-frame only. Here the sample spans about 210,000 clones, about 85% being singletons. Sequencing used PBMCs. Receptor source: a woman in her forties or fifties in good health and CMV-seropositive.

J is TRBJ2-5 and V is TRBV4-1; the match to TRBD2 covers 10 bases. Germline V CDR1 and CDR2: MGHRA, YSYEKL. The CDR3 covers 18 residues. The V gene end was trimmed by 4 bases and the J gene end by 5 bases; junction bases not matched to a gene: 16. The DNA for the CDR3 is TGCGCCAGCAGCCTCAGGGGCAGCGAGCGGGGGGGCGGGGAGACCCAGTACTTC. It is translated as CASSLRGSERGGGETQYF.

This chain links TRBV6-5 with TRBJ1-2, with TRBD1 as a possible D gene (5 bases). V lost 6 bases to trimming and J lost 8 bases, with 16 bases between them. This CDR3 region has 13 residues. Germline V CDR1 and CDR2: MNHEY, SVGAGI. The DNA for the CDR3 is TGTGCCAGCAGGAAAGGGGTTCCAGGCGGCTACACCTTC. It encodes CASRKGVPGGYTF.

This clone was observed a handful of times. CDR3 sequence (DNA): TGTGCCACCGGACAGGATAGCAATCAGCCCCAGCATTTT. Its translation is CATGQDSNQPQHF. The chain combines TRBV6-6 with TRBJ1-5; 7 nucleotides align to TRBD1. Germline values: CDR1 MNHNY, CDR2 SVGAGI (reference sequence). The length of the CDR3 is 13 residues. The trim removed 10 bases at V and 0 bases at J, leaving 3 bases unmatched.

V and J are TRBV6-5 and TRBJ2-2; 8 nucleotides match TRBD1. V was clipped by 6 bases and J by 7 bases; unmatched bases: 7. This CDR3 comprises 14 residues. The germline gives CDR1 MNHEY, CDR2 SVGAGI. The CDR3 DNA sequence: TGTGCCAGCAGGAGACAGGGGCGCGGCGGGGAGCTGTTTTTT. It is translated as CASRRQGRGGELFF.

V is TRBV28 and J is TRBJ1-2; D call uncertain. Germline values: CDR1 MDHEN, CDR2 SYDVKM. The length of the CDR3 is 12 residues. The V gene lost 8 bases and the J gene lost 4 bases, with 11 bases spanning the gap. The CDR3 DNA reads TGTGCCAGCTCCTTCCATAGCTATGGCTACACCTTC. Translating gives CASSFHSYGYTF.

V usage is TRBV19 and J usage is TRBJ1-4; D might be TRBD1 (5 bases). Germline V gene lookup returns CDR1 LNHDA and CDR2 SQIVND (reference sequence). The CDR3 covers 13 residues. The V end was cut by 7 bases, the J end by 8 bases, with 14 bases between. Here the CDR3 reads CASNHQGEEKLFF. As DNA, the CDR3 is TGTGCCAGTAATCACCAGGGTGAAGAAAAACTGTTTTTT.

This chain links TRBV4-2 with TRBJ2-3; TRBD2 matches 8 bases. Germline V gene sequence: CDR1 LGHNA, CDR2 YNFKEQ. V was clipped by 0 bases and J by 2 bases; unmatched bases: 7. There are 17 residues in the CDR3. This CDR3 is CASSQDLASGFTDTQYF. DNA of the CDR3: TGTGCCAGCAGCCAAGATTTGGCTAGCGGGTTCACAGATACGCAGTATTTT.

This sequence joins TRBV9 and TRBJ2-1, with 12 nucleotides matching TRBD2. V dropped 3 bases and J dropped 10; count of bases not matched to a gene: 20. The CDR3 covers 19 residues. Germline V gene sequence: CDR1 SGDLS, CDR2 YYNGEE. The CDR3 region is CASSGRTSGARSREYEQFF. For the CDR3, the DNA is TGTGCCAGCAGCGGCCGGACTAGCGGGGCACGTTCTAGGGAATACGAGCAGTTCTTC.

The V call is TRBV27, the J call TRBJ2-7, with 9 bases matching TRBD1. The junction had 3 bases not matched to a gene; V was cut back by 8 bases and J by 4 bases. The CDR3 has 12 residues. CDR1 is MNHEY and CDR2 is SMNVEV in the germline V gene (reference sequence). In DNA, the CDR3 is TGTGCCAGCCGTGGACAGGGGTACGAGCAGTACTTC. Its protein product is CASRGQGYEQYF.

Concerning this clone itself: The junction does not match germline at one end; this may be a read error. The genes are TRBV7-9 and TRBJ1-4; TRBD1 matches 9 bases. This CDR3 is built from 16 residues. Germline-derived CDR1 and CDR2 are SEHNR and FQNEAQ (reference sequence). CDR3: CSSSLYTGQGHEKLFF. The CDR3 DNA follows: TGTTCCAGCAGCTTATATACGGGACAGGGACATGAAAAACTGTTTTTT.

This clone has a single count. The V gene is TRBV7-8, the J gene TRBJ1-3; the D is unclear. With 3 bases removed from V and 0 bases from J, the gap between germline ends came to 6 bases. The CDR3 length is 14 residues. Germline loops: CDR1 SGHVS, CDR2 FQNEAQ. The chain's CDR3 is CASSLEGSGNTIYF. The CDR3 region has the DNA TGTGCCAGCAGCTTGGAGGGCTCTGGAAACACCATATATTTT.

The chain couples TRBV7-9 to TRBJ1-4, with TRBD1 identical over 7 bases. CDR3 size: 13 residues. The ends lost 7 bases at V and 7 bases at J; junction bases unmatched: 6. Germline V gives CDR1 SEHNR, CDR2 FQNEAQ (reference sequence). CDR3 region: CASTRQGGEKLFF. The CDR3 DNA follows: TGTGCCAGCACCCGACAGGGTGGTGAAAAACTGTTTTTT.

This clone was counted a single time. This chain uses TRBV27 with TRBJ2-1; D unclear. The CDR3 contains 14 residues. From germline, CDR1 is MNHEY and CDR2 SMNVEV (reference sequence). V lost 3 bases and J 6 bases, leaving 12 bases between the germline ends. The CDR3 spells CASSLIARVNEQFF. The CDR3 nucleotides are TGTGCCAGCAGTTTGATAGCTCGAGTCAATGAGCAGTTCTTC.

V gene TRBV5-1 combines with J gene TRBJ1-6; TRBD1 is a possible D gene (6 bases). Between the trimmed V and J ends, which lost 3 bases and 10 bases, there was a span of 20 bases. The CDR3 sequence is 16 residues long. CDR1 SGHRS and CDR2 YFSETQ come from the germline V gene. The CDR3 DNA reads as TGCGCCAGCAGCTGGGGGGGCAGGGAAGGTACCTCACCCCTCCACTTT. Translation gives CASSWGGREGTSPLHF.

This clone has only one observation. The chain uses TRBV7-2 and TRBJ1-1; possibly TRBD1 for D (5 bases). The CDR3 totals 15 residues. Germline loops: CDR1 SGHTA, CDR2 FQGNSA. The V end was cut by 1 base, the J end by 5 bases, with 14 bases between. This chain's CDR3 is CASSLGGGVGTEAFF. CDR3 sequence (DNA): TGTGCCAGCAGCTTAGGCGGAGGGGTGGGTACTGAAGCTTTCTTT.

V gene TRBV19 combines with J gene TRBJ2-3; 7 bases align to TRBD2. The CDR3 length is 15 residues. CDR1 LNHDA and CDR2 SQIVND come from the germline V gene (reference sequence). With 3 bases clipped from V and 4 bases from J, the junction kept 7 bases outside the gene matches. The CDR3 reads CASSIGLVVADTQYF. DNA of the CDR3: TGTGCCAGTAGTATTGGACTAGTGGTGGCAGATACGCAGTATTTT.

The chain is built from TRBV5-8 and TRBJ2-7, with TRBD2 as a possible D gene (5 bases). Between the trimmed V and J ends, which lost 7 bases and 7 bases, there was a span of 24 bases. Germline CDR1 is SGHTS and CDR2 is YDEGEE. This CDR3 region has 15 residues. The CDR3 protein is CASAARVNVLREQYF. The CDR3 region has the DNA TGTGCCAGCGCCGCGAGGGTGAATGTGTTACGGGAGCAGTACTTC.

The DNA for the CDR3 is TGTGCCAGCAGTTGGACAGGCAAGGAAAAACTGTTTTTT. This codes for CASSWTGKEKLFF. The gene calls are TRBV6-5 and TRBJ1-4; 7 bases map to TRBD1. The CDR3 is 13 residues long. Trimming took 4 bases from V and 8 from J; bases not matched to a gene: 4. Germline CDR1 and CDR2: MNHEY and SVGAGI.

In its sample, this clone was seen a few times. This rearrangement joins TRBV5-4 to TRBJ2-7; 9 bases are shared with TRBD1. CDR3 length equals 15 residues. The V and J ends lost 4 bases and 1 base, in that order; junction bases with no gene match: 6. The V gene's germline CDR1 is SGHNT and CDR2 YYREEE (reference sequence). In nucleotides, the CDR3 is TGTGCCAGCAGCCCTACAGGGGGCGGGTCCTACGAGCAGTACTTC. Translation gives CASSPTGGGSYEQYF.

Concerning this clone itself: The junction differs from germline at one of its ends, possibly a read error. The chain combines TRBV7-9 with TRBJ1-2; no reliable D call. Germline V lookup: CDR1 SEHNR, CDR2 FQNEAQ (reference sequence). The CDR3 spans 15 residues. This CDR3 reads CSSSLTSSSNYGYTF. DNA of the CDR3: TGTTCCAGCAGCTTAACGTCGAGTTCTAACTATGGCTACACCTTC. Full variable domain (missing parts from reference TRBV7-9 and TRBJ1-2): DTGVSQNPRHKITKRGQNVTFRCDPISEHNRLYWYRQTLGQGPEFLTYFQNEAQLEKSRLLSDRFSAERPKGSFSTLEIQRTEQGDSAMYLCSSSLTSSSNYGYTFGSGTRLTVV.

The chain employs TRBV27 and TRBJ1-3; D unresolved. CDR3 length equals 16 residues. Germline CDR1 and CDR2: MNHEY and SMNVEV (reference sequence). The germline V and J ends were trimmed by 3 bases and 0 bases, with 12 bases remaining between them. This CDR3 reads CASSLRFHISGNTIYF. In DNA, the CDR3 is TGTGCCAGCAGTTTGAGGTTCCACATCTCTGGAAACACCATATATTTT.

The chain links TRBV19 to TRBJ1-3; 7 bases are shared with TRBD1. V dropped 4 bases and J dropped 1; count of bases not matched to a gene: 10. The CDR3 contains 17 residues. CDR1 and CDR2 (germline): LNHDA, SQIVND (reference sequence). Written as DNA, the CDR3 is TGTGCCAGTAGTACCCCTGGACAGGAAGAGTCTGGAAACACCATATATTTT. It codes for CASSTPGQEESGNTIYF.

CDR3 residues: CASSSTSGSYNEQFF. Written as DNA, the CDR3 is TGTGCCAGCAGCTCCACTAGCGGTTCCTACAATGAGCAGTTCTTC. J is TRBJ2-1 and V is TRBV7-3; 8 positions agree with TRBD2. V shed 4 bases and J 1 base; nucleotides not matched to a gene: 3. CDR3 length: 15 amino acids. Germline-derived CDR1 and CDR2 are SGHTA and FQGTGA.